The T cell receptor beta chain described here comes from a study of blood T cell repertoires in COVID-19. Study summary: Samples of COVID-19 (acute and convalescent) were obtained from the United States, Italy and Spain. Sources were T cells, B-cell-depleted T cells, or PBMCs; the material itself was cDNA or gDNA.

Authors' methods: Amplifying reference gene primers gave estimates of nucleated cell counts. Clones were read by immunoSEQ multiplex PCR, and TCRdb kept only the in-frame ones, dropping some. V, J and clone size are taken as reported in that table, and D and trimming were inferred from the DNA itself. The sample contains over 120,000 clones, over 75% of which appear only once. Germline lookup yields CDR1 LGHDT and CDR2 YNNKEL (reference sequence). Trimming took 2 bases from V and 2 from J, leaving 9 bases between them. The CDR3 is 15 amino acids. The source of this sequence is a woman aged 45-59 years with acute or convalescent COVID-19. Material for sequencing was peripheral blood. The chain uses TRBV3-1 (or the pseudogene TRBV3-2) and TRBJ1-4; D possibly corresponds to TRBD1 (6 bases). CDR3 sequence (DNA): TGTGCCAGCAGCCAACGGGGGGGCACTAATGAAAAACTGTTTTTT. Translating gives CASSQRGGTNEKLFF.